This T cell receptor beta chain was sequenced in a study of OX40 agonist ivuxolimab in advanced cancers. Sequencing used immunoSEQ multiplex PCR; TCRdb keeps in-frame clones, though not all of them. Among about 64,000 clones listed, around 90% were seen once. Germline CDR1 is LNHDA and CDR2 is SQIVND (reference sequence). The CDR3 contains 13 residues. V gave up 6 bases and J gave up 3 bases; unmatched junction bases: 4. The sample was CD4+ or CD8+ T cells sorted from blood, taken in a trial of the OX40 agonist ivuxolimab. This receptor was obtained from an adult with an advanced solid tumor such as melanoma, head and neck, liver or kidney cancer. The chain has TRBV19 and TRBJ2-5; 7 bases fit TRBD1. In nucleotides, the CDR3 is TGTGCCAGTAGCAACCAGGGGGAAGAGACCCAGTACTTC. It specifies CASSNQGEETQYF.